What follows are 19 T cell receptor beta chains derived from one specimen sequenced in a study of beta chain features in type 1 diabetes. The isolated RNA, all of it, was reverse transcribed, so expressed TCRB transcripts were what got sequenced. Here immunoSEQ multiplex PCR was the method, and the copy in TCRdb shows in-frame clones only, minus some. The sample consists of about 180,000 clones, approximately 13% of them appearing once. The sequencing sample was made of central memory CD4+ T cells from blood. Every receptor here comes from a woman between 18 and 29 years old in good health.

This clone turned up a few times. The chain combines TRBV9 with TRBJ2-3; 10 nucleotides match TRBD2. The J segment lost 2 bases and the V segment lost 2 bases, leaving 8 bases of the junction unmatched. The CDR3 totals 17 residues. Germline lookup yields CDR1 SGDLS and CDR2 YYNGEE. The CDR3 loop is CASSVLAGDPITDTQYF. The CDR3 DNA reads as TGTGCCAGCAGCGTTCTAGCGGGAGACCCTATCACAGATACGCAGTATTTT.

This clone appeared a few times. The V and J genes are TRBV29-1 and TRBJ1-2; perhaps TRBD1 as D (5 bases). V was shortened by 0 bases and J by 5 bases, with 10 bases between the two germline ends. The CDR3 runs to 13 residues. Germline values: CDR1 SQVTM, CDR2 ANQGSEA. The CDR3 sequence: CSVEEGQGYGYTF. The DNA for the CDR3 is TGCAGCGTTGAAGAAGGGCAGGGTTATGGCTACACCTTC.

This clone was seen repeatedly, ten times or more. This chain links TRBV5-4 with TRBJ2-3, with 7 bases that match TRBD2. With 1 base clipped from V and 3 bases from J, the junction kept 2 bases outside the gene matches. The CDR3 loop spans 14 amino acids. Per the germline V gene, CDR1 is SGHNT and CDR2 is YYREEE (reference sequence). CDR3 sequence (DNA): TGTGCCAGCAGCTTGCAGCGGGGTACAGATACGCAGTATTTT. The encoded protein is CASSLQRGTDTQYF.

The sample holds a few counts of this clone. The rearrangement joins TRBV28 to TRBJ1-1, with D possibly TRBD1 on 5 matching bases. Germline V CDR1 and CDR2: MDHEN, SYDVKM. This CDR3 spans 14 amino acids. Trimming cost V 5 bases and J 7 bases, with 17 bases left between them. The CDR3 region has the DNA TGTGCCAGCAGTGGCAGGGTACAGCAAGGTGAAGCTTTCTTT. Translated: CASSGRVQQGEAFF.

CDR3 residues: CASSLGTSFAGELFF. The DNA of the CDR3 is TGCGCCAGCAGTCTCGGGACTAGCTTCGCCGGGGAGCTGTTTTTT. The V call is TRBV5-1, the J call TRBJ2-2; 9 nucleotides match TRBD2. Trimming cost V 5 bases and J 6 bases; bases outside gene matches: 8. Germline loops: CDR1 SGHRS, CDR2 YFSETQ. CDR3 length: 15 residues.

This clone was seen only a few times. The CDR3 nucleotides are TGTGCCAGCAGACTAGCGGGAAGCGGGAGCGGGGAGCTGTTTTTT. This translates into CASRLAGSGSGELFF. This rearrangement joins TRBV6-1 to TRBJ2-2; the match to TRBD2 covers 10 bases. This CDR3 comprises 15 residues. CDR1 and CDR2 from the germline V gene are MNHNS and SASEGT. Trimming removed 6 bases from V and 7 bases from J; junction bases left unmatched: 8.

This clone was seen a handful of times. The chain joins TRBV23-1 to TRBJ2-5, with 7 bases aligning to TRBD2. TRBV23-1 carries the ORF label, with uncertain function. J gave up 2 bases and V 4 bases, and 4 bases lay outside the gene matches. This CDR3 has 14 residues. The CDR3 nucleotides are TGCGCCAGCAGTCCGCGAGCGGGGCAAGAGACCCAGTACTTC. Protein product: CASSPRAGQETQYF.

This chain links TRBV13 with TRBJ1-1; tentative D call: TRBD1 (6 bases). The CDR3 extends over 14 amino acids. Germline-derived CDR1 and CDR2 are PRHDT and FYEKMQ (reference sequence). Between the trimmed V and J ends, which lost 6 bases and 4 bases, there was a span of 15 bases. The CDR3 nucleotides read TGTGCCAGCAGAGACCAGGGGAGTAGCACTGAAGCTTTCTTT. Amino acid sequence: CASRDQGSSTEAFF.

This clone was counted a few times. Within the sample, other DNA sequences also encode this same CDR3. J is TRBJ2-2 and V is TRBV30; TRBD2 is a possible D gene (5 bases). From germline, CDR1 is GTSNPN and CDR2 SVGIG (reference sequence). The germline V and J ends were trimmed by 3 bases and 1 base, with 9 bases remaining between them. This CDR3 contains 14 residues. CDR3 loop: CAWRRAGNTGELFF. The CDR3 DNA reads TGTGCCTGGAGGAGGGCCGGGAACACCGGGGAGCTGTTTTTT.

This clone was seen a handful of times. V is TRBV11-2 and J is TRBJ1-1; TRBD1 matches at 8 bases. CDR1 and CDR2 from the germline V gene are SGHAT and FQNNGV. With 5 bases clipped from V and 11 bases from J, the junction kept 7 bases outside the gene matches. The CDR3 consists of 12 residues. CDR3 in amino acids: CASSLRTGTAFF. CDR3 nucleotide sequence: TGTGCCAGCAGCCTTAGGACAGGGACGGCTTTCTTT.

Only a few counts were recorded for this clone. The J gene is TRBJ2-2, the V gene TRBV28; D is perhaps TRBD2 (5 bases). The CDR3 length is 16 residues. V lost 5 bases and J lost 2, with 15 bases in between. From germline, CDR1 is MDHEN and CDR2 SYDVKM. CDR3 amino acids: CASSPWGVLNTGELFF. As DNA, the CDR3 is TGTGCCAGCAGTCCTTGGGGAGTATTAAACACCGGGGAGCTGTTTTTT.

V usage is TRBV30 and J usage is TRBJ1-1; possible D gene TRBD1, 6 bases. The V gene's germline CDR1 is GTSNPN and CDR2 SVGIG (reference sequence). There are 15 residues in the CDR3. The germline V and J ends were trimmed by 2 bases and 4 bases, with 17 bases remaining between them. The CDR3 here is CAWSPPYTGFTEAFF. The CDR3 coding sequence is TGTGCCTGGAGTCCACCTTACACAGGGTTCACTGAAGCTTTCTTT.

This clone was counted between two and nine times. The J gene is TRBJ2-5, the V gene TRBV7-2, with D maybe TRBD1 (6 bases). The CDR3 consists of 14 residues. Trimming left V 5 bases short and J 5 bases short, with 15 bases between. Germline V gene sequence: CDR1 SGHTA, CDR2 FQGNSA. CDR3 residues: CASSTSGEWETQYF. CDR3 DNA: TGTGCCAGCAGCACCTCAGGGGAATGGGAGACCCAGTACTTC.

This clone has only a few counts. The genes are TRBV6-5 and TRBJ1-5; D may be TRBD1 (6 bases). Germline CDR1 reads MNHEY; CDR2 reads SVGAGI. The CDR3 sequence is 13 residues long. V shed 5 bases and J shed 7 bases, with 12 bases lying between them. CDR3 sequence (DNA): TGTGCCAGCAGTGCCATGGGGGCGCAGCCCCAGCATTTT. This codes for CASSAMGAQPQHF.

The chain is built from TRBV6-5 and TRBJ1-1, with TRBD1 matching 9 bases. The CDR3 contains 14 residues. Germline lookup yields CDR1 MNHEY and CDR2 SVGAGI. V lost 8 bases, J lost 5 bases, and 9 bases stayed unmatched. The CDR3 loop is CASLPGQGVTEAFF. The CDR3 DNA is TGTGCCAGCCTTCCGGGACAGGGTGTTACTGAAGCTTTCTTT.

V gene TRBV27 combines with J gene TRBJ2-7, with D perhaps TRBD1 (6 bases). The CDR3 totals 15 residues. V gave up 6 bases and J gave up 3 bases, with 18 bases separating them. Germline V CDR1 and CDR2: MNHEY, SMNVEV (reference sequence). CDR3 amino acids: CASSAISGQIYEQYF. The DNA for the CDR3 is TGTGCCAGCAGCGCCATCTCGGGACAAATCTACGAGCAGTACTTC.

In this sample, this clone turned up a few times. Here the CDR3 reads CASSVMGDSNQPQHF. The CDR3 DNA follows: TGTGCCAGCAGCGTGATGGGCGATAGCAATCAGCCCCAGCATTTT. The chain links TRBV9 to TRBJ1-5; D uncertain. Trimming took off 2 bases at V and 0 bases at J, with 9 bases between the two ends. CDR1 and CDR2 (germline): SGDLS, YYNGEE. The CDR3 covers 15 residues.

The chain carries TRBV30 and TRBJ1-5; D is possibly TRBD1 (6 bases). Germline V gene lookup returns CDR1 GTSNPN and CDR2 SVGIG (reference sequence). The V gene lost 1 base and the J gene lost 2 bases, with 6 bases spanning the gap. This CDR3 spans 13 amino acids. CDR3 nucleotide sequence: TGTGCCTGGAGTGACAGGGGCAATCAGCCCCAGCATTTT. Translation gives CAWSDRGNQPQHF.

In DNA form, the CDR3 reads TGTGCCAGCAGCGTAGCTAGCGGGAGTTCGACAGATACGCAGTATTTT. Translating gives CASSVASGSSTDTQYF. The J gene is TRBJ2-3, the V gene TRBV9; TRBD2 aligns across 10 bases. The V segment lost 0 bases and the J segment 3 bases; nucleotides outside the gene matches: 4. The CDR3 has 16 amino acids. Germline CDR1 SGDLS, CDR2 YYNGEE.